Below, 16 T cell receptor beta chains from the same sample are listed, as sequenced in a study of shared clonotypes between healthy human individuals. Profiled with immunoSEQ multiplex PCR; TCRdb holds only in-frame clones, not every one. The sample shows hundreds of thousands of clones, roughly 80% of them seen only once. The specimen sequenced was PBMCs. The receptors were gathered from a woman aged 40-49 years in good health. Some clones in this sample may be carry-over from other donors' samples.

The genes are TRBV6-1 and TRBJ2-3; D remains ambiguous. The CDR3 is 14 amino acids. In germline, CDR1 is MNHNS, CDR2 SASEGT. V gave up 5 bases and J gave up 0 bases, with 9 bases separating them. CDR3 in DNA: TGTGCCAGCAGTATTTCCCCTAGCACAGATACGCAGTATTTT. Translation: CASSISPSTDTQYF.

The J gene is TRBJ1-4, the V gene TRBV7-2; D is perhaps TRBD1 (6 bases). V lost 3 bases and J lost 6, with 17 bases in between. Germline V gene lookup returns CDR1 SGHTA and CDR2 FQGNSA. CDR3 size: 16 residues. CDR3 loop: CASSFSGGPQDEKLFF. The CDR3 nucleotides are TGTGCCAGCAGCTTCAGTGGGGGGCCTCAGGATGAAAAACTGTTTTTT.

The chain combines TRBV7-9 with TRBJ2-1; tentatively, D is TRBD2 (5 bases). V was clipped by 3 bases and J by 0 bases, with 12 bases between them. Germline-derived CDR1 and CDR2 are SEHNR and FQNEAQ (reference sequence). The CDR3 contains 16 residues. The DNA of the CDR3 is TGTGCCAGCAGCTTGAGCCTAGCCAGCTCCTACAATGAGCAGTTCTTC. Translation gives CASSLSLASSYNEQFF.

The chain has TRBV9 and TRBJ2-3, with D perhaps assigned TRBD1 or TRBD2 (6 bases each). Looked up from germline, CDR1 is SGDLS and CDR2 is YYNGEE. Between the trimmed V and J ends, which lost 2 bases and 4 bases, there was a span of 20 bases. This CDR3 region has 17 residues. In DNA form, the CDR3 reads TGTGCCAGCAGCGTGGGGGCGGGAAGATATGGACCAGATACGCAGTATTTT. Translation gives CASSVGAGRYGPDTQYF.

The chain uses TRBV7-6 and TRBJ2-5, with no clear D. The CDR3 runs 13 residues. V lost 8 bases, J lost 0 bases, and 10 bases lay in between. Germline V CDR1 and CDR2: SGHVS, FNYEAQ. CDR3 in DNA: TGTGCCAGCGGGCCGGGTAACCAAGAGACCCAGTACTTC. Its protein is CASGPGNQETQYF.

The rearrangement uses TRBV6-6 and TRBJ1-5; no reliable D call. This CDR3 has 14 amino acids. The V end was cut by 0 bases, the J end by 3 bases, with 6 bases between. CDR1 and CDR2 from the germline V gene are MNHNY and SVGAGI (reference sequence). The CDR3: CASSYSSPNQPQHF. The CDR3 nucleotides are TGTGCCAGCAGTTACTCTTCCCCCAATCAGCCCCAGCATTTT.

This clone showed up just once. The V and J genes are TRBV5-1 and TRBJ2-5, with 14 bases fitting TRBD2. CDR1 is SGHRS, CDR2 YFSETQ, per germline. V lost 2 bases to trimming and J lost 1 base; unmatched junction nucleotides: 7. The CDR3 consists of 18 residues. The DNA for the CDR3 is TGCGCCAGCAGCTTAAGACTAGCGGGAGGGCGAGGCCAAGAGACCCAGTACTTC. This sequence encodes CASSLRLAGGRGQETQYF.

The chain employs TRBV27 and TRBJ2-7, with 9 bases fitting TRBD2. The CDR3 is made up of 14 amino acids. In germline, CDR1 is MNHEY, CDR2 SMNVEV (reference sequence). V lost 3 bases, J lost 2 bases, and 2 bases stayed unmatched. This CDR3 reads CASSFSSGAYEQYF. CDR3 DNA sequence: TGTGCCAGCAGTTTTTCTAGCGGGGCCTACGAGCAGTACTTC.

The V and J genes are TRBV7-3 and TRBJ2-7, with TRBD2 matching 14 bases. V shed 5 bases and J 7 bases; nucleotides not matched to a gene: 10. The CDR3 runs to 16 residues. Per the germline V gene, CDR1 is SGHTA and CDR2 is FQGTGA. The CDR3 sequence is CASSPQGLAGVEEQYF. CDR3 coding DNA: TGTGCCAGCAGCCCCCAGGGACTAGCGGGAGTAGAGGAGCAGTACTTC.

The chain uses TRBV28 and TRBJ2-7; weak D call: TRBD1 (6 bases). The CDR3 loop spans 12 amino acids. V dropped 10 bases and J dropped 3 bases, with 13 bases sitting between them. CDR1 MDHEN and CDR2 SYDVKM come from the germline V gene. The CDR3 sequence is CATTGTFYEQYF. In nucleotides, the CDR3 is TGTGCCACCACAGGGACCTTCTACGAGCAGTACTTC.

This clone appeared a single time. The chain is built from TRBV30 and TRBJ1-6; tentative D call: TRBD1 (6 bases). Deletions cut 5 bases from V and 7 bases from J, with 18 bases between. CDR1 and CDR2 (germline): GTSNPN, SVGIG (reference sequence). The CDR3 sequence is 15 residues long. CDR3 in amino acids: CAWLKQGRGNSPLHF. CDR3 nucleotide sequence: TGTGCCTGGCTGAAACAGGGTCGGGGCAATTCACCCCTCCACTTT.

As concerns this clone: The sample holds other DNA sequences that translate to the same CDR3. The chain links TRBV7-2 to TRBJ2-7; 10 bases line up with TRBD1. This CDR3 contains 14 residues. Germline lookup yields CDR1 SGHTA and CDR2 FQGNSA. V lost 5 bases and J lost 4; bases outside the gene matches: 5. The CDR3 loop is CASSPRQGAYEQYF. CDR3 nucleotides: TGTGCCAGCAGCCCAAGACAGGGGGCATACGAGCAGTACTTC.

V and J are TRBV11-2 and TRBJ2-7; 7 bases match TRBD2. This CDR3 spans 15 amino acids. V was clipped by 1 base and J by 0 bases; unmatched bases: 3. Germline V gives CDR1 SGHAT, CDR2 FQNNGV. CDR3 residues: CASSLVLAASYEQYF. The CDR3 DNA reads TGTGCCAGCAGCTTAGTGCTAGCGGCCTCCTACGAGCAGTACTTC. The whole variable domain, remainder taken from reference TRBV11-2 and TRBJ2-7, is EAGVAQSPRYKIIEKRQSVAFWCNPISGHATLYWYQQILGQGPKLLIQFQNNGVVDDSQLPKDRFSAERLKGVDSTLKIQPAKLEDSAVYLCASSLVLAASYEQYFGPGTRLTVT.

The V and J genes are TRBV28 and TRBJ2-7; D may be TRBD1 (6 bases). Germline V gene lookup returns CDR1 MDHEN and CDR2 SYDVKM. V gave up 7 bases and J gave up 6 bases, with 19 bases separating them. The CDR3 loop spans 14 amino acids. This CDR3 reads CASKMRTVSAEQYF. Written as DNA, the CDR3 is TGTGCCAGCAAAATGCGGACAGTCTCGGCCGAGCAGTACTTC.

This clone showed up just a few times. The chain links TRBV7-9 to TRBJ1-4, with 8 bases aligning to TRBD1. This CDR3 contains 15 residues. Germline CDR1 is SEHNR and CDR2 is FQNEAQ (reference sequence). V shed 1 base and J 6 bases; nucleotides not matched to a gene: 4. CDR3 sequence (DNA): TGTGCCAGCAGCTTAGGGGACAGGTCGGATGAAAAACTGTTTTTT. As protein: CASSLGDRSDEKLFF.

The rearrangement links TRBV7-9 to TRBJ2-2; 10 nucleotides match TRBD1. CDR1 is SEHNR and CDR2 is FQNEAQ in the germline V gene (reference sequence). The CDR3 is 17 amino acids. With 5 bases clipped from V and 6 bases from J, the junction kept 12 bases outside the gene matches. CDR3 sequence (DNA): TGTGCCAGCAGCCGACTGACAGGGGGCAAAAATGCCGGGGAGCTGTTTTTT. This codes for CASSRLTGGKNAGELFF.